A selection of T cell receptor beta chains follows, all from one sample in a study of long-term antiretroviral therapy in people with HIV. Clones were read by immunoSEQ multiplex PCR, and TCRdb kept only the in-frame ones, dropping some. The table lists tens of thousands of clones, approximately 87% of them singletons. Sequencing used unsorted PBMCs, obtained 0.5 years after starting antiretroviral therapy. The receptors originated from a woman between 18 and 29 years old with HIV. Each CDR3 is given with its conserved first and last residue. Each record gives: J gene, clone size, V gene, D gene, CDR3 DNA, CDR3 protein. The D gene is left open where the match is weak. Clone size is stated in some rows and not others, as once, few, many or a class when expanded.

>TRBJ1-2|NA|TRBV28|NA
TGTGCCAGCAGTTTGTTCACCGGCTATGGCTACACCTTC
CASSLFTGYGYTF
>TRBJ1-1|NA|TRBV5-6|NA
TGTGCCAGCAGCTTGGGAGGGGACGCTGAAGCTTTCTTT
CASSLGGDAEAFF
>TRBJ2-7|NA|TRBV7-2|NA
TGTGCCAGCAGCCGTACAGCCTACGAGCAGTACTTC
CASSRTAYEQYF
>TRBJ2-5|once|TRBV7-2|TRBD2
TGTGCCAGCAGCTTTGGGGGGGAAGAGACCCAGTACTTC
CASSFGGEETQYF
>TRBJ1-4|NA|TRBV5-1|NA
TGCGCCAGCGCTCCGGGACTCGGGTCTGAAAAACTGTTTTTT
CASAPGLGSEKLFF
>TRBJ1-3|NA|TRBV28|NA
TGTGCCAGCAGCAGGACACGTTCGGGAAACACCATATATTTT
CASSRTRSGNTIYF
>TRBJ2-2|NA|TRBV7-2|TRBD2
TGTGCCAGCCAGACTAGCGGGAGAAACGGGGAGCTGTTTTTT
CASQTSGRNGELFF
>TRBJ1-2|NA|TRBV6-6|TRBD1
TGTGCCAGCAGTTACGGGGCAGGGGGAGACGGCTACACCTTC
CASSYGAGGDGYTF
>TRBJ1-3|NA|TRBV29-1|NA
TGCAGCGCCGCCGGGACAACTGGAAACACCATATATTTT
CSAAGTTGNTIYF
>TRBJ2-3|NA|TRBV2|NA
TGTGCCAGCAGTCCCGAGGAGACAGGTACAGATACGCAGTATTTT
CASSPEETGTDTQYF
>TRBJ1-4|NA|TRBV14|NA
TGTGCCAGCAGCCAAGATTGGGGGGGATCAACTAATGAAAAACTGTTTTTT
CASSQDWGGSTNEKLFF
>TRBJ2-2|NA|TRBV29-1|TRBD1
TGCAGCGTTGGGACAGGGTACACCGGGGAGCTGTTTTTT
CSVGTGYTGELFF
>TRBJ2-1|NA|TRBV9|NA
TGTGCCAGCACGTCGAGCTCCTACAATGAGCAGTTCTTC
CASTSSSYNEQFF
>TRBJ2-1|NA|TRBV5-4|NA
TGTGCCAGCAGCTATCCGGGACGCCTCGAGCAGTTCTTC
CASSYPGRLEQFF
>TRBJ1-1|NA|TRBV6-5|NA
TGTGCCAGCAGTTACTCGGATCAGGGAAACACTGAAGCTTTCTTT
CASSYSDQGNTEAFF